The text below deals with one T cell receptor (beta chain). Its antigen is unidentified. The data stem from a study of T cells expressing NK-cell markers. Findings and limits, study-wide: As a fraction of CD8+ T cells, dominant NKG2C+ clonotypes reached about 1.0-7.5% in a handful of donors.

TCRdb reprocessed the 5' RACE reads; each CDR3 protein has one entry and no DNA is given. This table lists roughly 420,000 distinct CDR3 sequences. Germline CDR1 and CDR2: DFQATT and SNEGSKA (reference sequence). The CDR3 runs 14 residues. The rearrangement links TRBV20-1 to TRBJ1-1; with no DNA, the TCRdb D assignment of TRBD1 cannot be verified. This TCR derives from a woman aged 18 to 75 in good health. The sample was blood T cells: a sorted CD56 or NKG2C T cell subset, CD4+ or CD8+ T cells, or bulk PBMC T cells (not recorded which). CDR3 amino acids: CSASGQGAFTEAFF.